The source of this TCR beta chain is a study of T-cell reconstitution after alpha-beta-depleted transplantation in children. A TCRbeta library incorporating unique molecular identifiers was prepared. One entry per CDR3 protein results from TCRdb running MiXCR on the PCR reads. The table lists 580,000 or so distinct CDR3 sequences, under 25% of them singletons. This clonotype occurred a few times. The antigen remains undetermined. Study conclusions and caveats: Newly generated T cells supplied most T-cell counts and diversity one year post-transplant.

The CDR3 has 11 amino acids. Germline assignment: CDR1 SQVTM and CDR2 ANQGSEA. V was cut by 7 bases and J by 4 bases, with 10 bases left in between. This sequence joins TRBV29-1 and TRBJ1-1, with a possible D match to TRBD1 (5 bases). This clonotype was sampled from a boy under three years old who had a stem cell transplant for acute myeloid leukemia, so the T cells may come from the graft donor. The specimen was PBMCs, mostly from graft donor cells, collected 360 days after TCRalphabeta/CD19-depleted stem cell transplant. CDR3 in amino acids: CSARDGTEAFF. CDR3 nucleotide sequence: TGCAGCGCCAGGGACGGCACTGAAGCTTTCTTT.